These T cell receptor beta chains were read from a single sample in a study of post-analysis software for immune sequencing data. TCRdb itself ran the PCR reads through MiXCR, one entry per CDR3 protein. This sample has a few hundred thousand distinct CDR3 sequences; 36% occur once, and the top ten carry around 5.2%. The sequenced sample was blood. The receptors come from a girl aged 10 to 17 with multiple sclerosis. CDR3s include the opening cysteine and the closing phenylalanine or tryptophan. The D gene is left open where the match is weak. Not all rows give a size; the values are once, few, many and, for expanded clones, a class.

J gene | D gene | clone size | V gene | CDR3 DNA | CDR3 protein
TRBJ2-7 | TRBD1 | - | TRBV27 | TGTGCCAGCAGTCCAAACAGGGGACCGATCCCCTACAATGAGCAGTACTTC | CASSPNRGPIPYNEQYF
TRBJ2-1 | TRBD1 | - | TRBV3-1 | TGTGCCAGCAGCCACGACAGGGCGTCCTACAATGAGCAGTTCTTC | CASSHDRASYNEQFF
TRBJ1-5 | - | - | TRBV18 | TGTGCCAGCTCACCAGAACAAAAAGTGGAGCCCCAGCATTTT | CASSPEQKVEPQHF
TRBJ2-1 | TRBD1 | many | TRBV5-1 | TGCGCCAGCAGCTCGGGATGGGACAGTTCCTACAATGAGCAGTTCTTC | CASSSGWDSSYNEQFF
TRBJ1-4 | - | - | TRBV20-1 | TGCAGTGCTCGCACGGGAGAAAAACTGTTTTTT | CSARTGEKLFF
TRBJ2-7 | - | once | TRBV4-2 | TGTGCCAGCAGCCAAGACCATTTAGGGTCCGAGCAGTACTTC | CASSQDHLGSEQYF
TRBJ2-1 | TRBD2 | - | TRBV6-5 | TGTGCCAGCAGTCCAGAGACTAGCGCGGTAAACAGTGGGCAGTTCTTC | CASSPETSAVNSGQFF
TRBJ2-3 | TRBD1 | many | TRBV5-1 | TGCGCCAGCAGCTTGGAAGTCAGGGGGATGACAGATACGCAGTATTTT | CASSLEVRGMTDTQYF
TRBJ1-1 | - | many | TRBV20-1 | TGCAGTGCTAGTATTCCGATGAACACTGAAGCTTTCTTT | CSASIPMNTEAFF
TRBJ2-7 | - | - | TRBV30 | TGTGCCTGGAGTGTAAGGTTATACGAGCAGTACTTC | CAWSVRLYEQYF
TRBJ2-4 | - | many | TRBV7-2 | TGTGCCAGCAGTCGCGGTGGAGCGCCAAACATTCAGTACTTC | CASSRGGAPNIQYF
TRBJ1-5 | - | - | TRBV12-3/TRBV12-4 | TGTGCCAGCAGCAAAGGGACAACGAATCAGCCCCAGCATTTT | CASSKGTTNQPQHF
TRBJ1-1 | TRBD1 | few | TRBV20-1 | TGCAGTTCCAGGGGGGACACTGAAGCTTTCTTT | CSSRGDTEAFF
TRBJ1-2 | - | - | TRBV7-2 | TGTGCCAGCAGCTTAGGGGATCCGTCCTATGGCTACACCTTC | CASSLGDPSYGYTF
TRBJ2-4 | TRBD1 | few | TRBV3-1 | TGTGCCAGCAGCCACTACAGGGGGCTGACCAAAAACATTCAGTACTTC | CASSHYRGLTKNIQYF
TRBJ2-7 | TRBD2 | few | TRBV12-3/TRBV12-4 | TGTGCCAGCAGTCAACTAGCGGGAGCCAAAGAGCAGTACTTC | CASSQLAGAKEQYF
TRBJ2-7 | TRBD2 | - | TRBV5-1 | TGCGCCAGCAGTCTGTCTAGCGGTCCCTACGAGCAGTACTTC | CASSLSSGPYEQYF
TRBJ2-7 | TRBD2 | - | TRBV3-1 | TGTGCCAGCAGCCAGATAGCGGGGGCCTACGAGCAGTACTTC | CASSQIAGAYEQYF
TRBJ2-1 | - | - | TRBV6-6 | TGTGCCAGCAGTTACTCTCTCGGGAGTGTTTCCTACAATGAGCAGTTCTTC | CASSYSLGSVSYNEQFF
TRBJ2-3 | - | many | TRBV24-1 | TGTGCCACCAGTGAACACAGAGCAGATACGCAGTATTTT | CATSEHRADTQYF
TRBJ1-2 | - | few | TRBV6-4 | TGTGCCAGCAGTGACAGGGAAAACTATGACTACACCTTC | CASSDRENYDYTF
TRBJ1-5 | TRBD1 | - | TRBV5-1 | TGCGCCAGCAGCTTTCGACAGGGGCCACCAAAGAAGGGCAATCGGCCCCAGCATTTT | CASSFRQGPPKKGNRPQHF
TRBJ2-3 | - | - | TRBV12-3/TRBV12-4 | TGTGCCAGCAGTTTAGCCGTCCTTGGGGGAGATACGCAGTATTTT | CASSLAVLGGDTQYF
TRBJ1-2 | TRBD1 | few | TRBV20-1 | TGCAGTGCTATACGACAGGGGAGCTATGGCTACACCTTC | CSAIRQGSYGYTF
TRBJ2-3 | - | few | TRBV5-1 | TGCGCCAGCGGCTTGGGGGGCCCCAGCACAGATACGCAGTATTTT | CASGLGGPSTDTQYF
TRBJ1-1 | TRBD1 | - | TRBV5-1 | TGCGCCAGCAGCTTCGACAGGGACCTGAACACTGAAGCTTTCTTT | CASSFDRDLNTEAFF
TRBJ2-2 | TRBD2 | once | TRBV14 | TGTGCCAGCAGCTCGGAGCCCACTAGCGGGTTTGTCGGGGAGCTGTTTTTT | CASSSEPTSGFVGELFF
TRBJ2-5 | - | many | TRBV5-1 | TGCGCCAGCAGCCGCGGTGGGAAGACCCAGTACTTC | CASSRGGKTQYF
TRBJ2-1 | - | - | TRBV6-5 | TGTGCCAGCAGCCAAGGGGACGGCCGGTACAATGAGCAGTTCTTC | CASSQGDGRYNEQFF
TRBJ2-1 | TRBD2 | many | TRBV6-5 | TGTGCCAGCAGGCTAGCGGGAGGGGGTGAGCAGTTCTTC | CASRLAGGGEQFF
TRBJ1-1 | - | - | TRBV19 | TGTGCCAGTACAGGCGACGGTGAAGCTTTCTTT | CASTGDGEAFF
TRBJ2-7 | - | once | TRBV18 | TGTGCCAGCTCACGCCAGGGAAGGGACTACGAGCAGTACTTC | CASSRQGRDYEQYF
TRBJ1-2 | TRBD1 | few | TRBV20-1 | TGCAGTGCTTCGAAGGGGGCGACTAACTATGGCTACACCTTC | CSASKGATNYGYTF
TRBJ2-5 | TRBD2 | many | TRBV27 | TGTGCCAGCAGTCCCCTGGGGGGGGTCCAAGAGACCCAGTACTTC | CASSPLGGVQETQYF
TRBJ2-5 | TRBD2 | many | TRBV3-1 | TGTGCCAGCAGTCGCCTAAGCGGGGGGGCCCCGAAAAGAGAGACCCAGTACTTC | CASSRLSGGAPKRETQYF
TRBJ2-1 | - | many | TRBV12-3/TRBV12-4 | TGTGCCAGCAGTTTAGGTTCGGAGCAGTTCTTC | CASSLGSEQFF
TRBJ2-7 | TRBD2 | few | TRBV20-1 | TGCAGTGCTAGAGATGTGGCGGGAGGGCTGGCAGGGAACGAGCAGTACTTC | CSARDVAGGLAGNEQYF
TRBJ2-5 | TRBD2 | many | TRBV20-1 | TGCAGTGCTAGAGTACGCGGGAGTTGGGAGACCCAGTACTTC | CSARVRGSWETQYF
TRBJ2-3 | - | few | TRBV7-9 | TGTGCCAGCAGCTTATTTTCAGATACGCAGTATTTT | CASSLFSDTQYF
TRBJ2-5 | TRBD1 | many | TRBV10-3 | TGTGCCATCAGTATAGGACAGGGGGCTCAAGAGACCCAGTACTTC | CAISIGQGAQETQYF
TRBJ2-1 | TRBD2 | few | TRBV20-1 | TGCAGTGCTAGAGGTTTGGCGGGAGGGGACAATGAGCAGTTCTTC | CSARGLAGGDNEQFF
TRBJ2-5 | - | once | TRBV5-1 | TGCGCCAGCAGAGGGGGGTTGGAGGAGACCCAGTACTTC | CASRGGLEETQYF